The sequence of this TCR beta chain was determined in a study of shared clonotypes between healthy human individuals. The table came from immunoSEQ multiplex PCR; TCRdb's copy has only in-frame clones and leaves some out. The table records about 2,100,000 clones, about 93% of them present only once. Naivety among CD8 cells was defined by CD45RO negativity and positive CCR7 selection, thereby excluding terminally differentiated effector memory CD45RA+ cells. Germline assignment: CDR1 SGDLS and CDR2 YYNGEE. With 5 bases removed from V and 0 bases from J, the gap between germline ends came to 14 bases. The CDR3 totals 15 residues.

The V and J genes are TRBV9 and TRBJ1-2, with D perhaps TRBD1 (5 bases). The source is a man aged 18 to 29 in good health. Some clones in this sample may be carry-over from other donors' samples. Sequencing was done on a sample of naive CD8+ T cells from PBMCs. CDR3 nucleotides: TGTGCCAGCAGAGCAGGGACGGGAGCTAACTATGGCTACACCTTC. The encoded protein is CASRAGTGANYGYTF.